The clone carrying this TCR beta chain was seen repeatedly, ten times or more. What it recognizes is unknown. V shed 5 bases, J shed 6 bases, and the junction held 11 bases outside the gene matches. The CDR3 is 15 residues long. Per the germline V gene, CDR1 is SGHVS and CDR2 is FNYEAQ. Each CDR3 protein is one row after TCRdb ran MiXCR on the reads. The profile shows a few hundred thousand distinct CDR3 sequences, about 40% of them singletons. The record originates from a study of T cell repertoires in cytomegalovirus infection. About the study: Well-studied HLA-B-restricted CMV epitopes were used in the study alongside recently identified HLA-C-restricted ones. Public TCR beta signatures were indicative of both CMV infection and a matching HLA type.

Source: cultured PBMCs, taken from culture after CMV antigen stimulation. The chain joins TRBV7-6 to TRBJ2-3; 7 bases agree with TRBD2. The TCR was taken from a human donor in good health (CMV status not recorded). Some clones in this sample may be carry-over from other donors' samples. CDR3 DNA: TGTGCCAGCAGCCTCCTGGGCGGGAGTACGGATACGCAGTATTTT. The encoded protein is CASSLLGGSTDTQYF. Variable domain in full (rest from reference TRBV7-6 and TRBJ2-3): GAGVSQSPRYKVTKRGQDVALRCDPISGHVSLYWYRQALGQGPEFLTYFNYEAQQDKSGLPNDRFSAERPEGSISTLTIQRTEQRDSAMYRCASSLLGGSTDTQYFGPGTRLTVL.